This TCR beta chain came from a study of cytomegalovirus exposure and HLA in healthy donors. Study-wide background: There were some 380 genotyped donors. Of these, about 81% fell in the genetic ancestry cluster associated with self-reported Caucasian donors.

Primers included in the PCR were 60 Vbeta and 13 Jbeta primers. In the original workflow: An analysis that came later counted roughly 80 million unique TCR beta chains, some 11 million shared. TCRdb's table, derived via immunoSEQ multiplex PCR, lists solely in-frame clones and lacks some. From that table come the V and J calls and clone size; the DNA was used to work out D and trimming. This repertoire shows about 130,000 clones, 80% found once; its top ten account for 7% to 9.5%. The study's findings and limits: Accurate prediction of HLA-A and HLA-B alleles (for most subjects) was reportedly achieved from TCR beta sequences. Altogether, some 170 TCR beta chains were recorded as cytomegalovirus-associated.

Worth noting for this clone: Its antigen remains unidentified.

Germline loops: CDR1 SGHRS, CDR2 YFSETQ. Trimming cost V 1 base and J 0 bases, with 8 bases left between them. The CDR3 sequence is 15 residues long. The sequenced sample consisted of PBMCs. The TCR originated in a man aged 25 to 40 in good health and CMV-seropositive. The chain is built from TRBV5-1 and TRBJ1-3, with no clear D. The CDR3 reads CASSLNGASGNTIYF. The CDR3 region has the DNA TGCGCCAGCAGCTTGAACGGAGCCTCTGGAAACACCATATATTTT.